The 5 T cell receptor beta chains below were found in one sample sequenced in a study of blood T cell repertoires in COVID-19 (dated by TCRdb to about 2020). The library was made by the immunoSEQ multiplex PCR assay. TCRdb obtained this table from immuneACCESS and retained in-frame rearrangements with V and J assigned. These tables miss some clones; where compared with another copy, unresolved V genes account for less than half of the shortfall, and the remainder is unexplained. This sample has around 100,000 clones in its table, and roughly 91% of those were observed once. The ten largest clonotypes hold about 5.1% of the sample. Sequencing was done on a sample of peripheral blood. All receptors come from a human donor in a cohort sampled during active COVID-19.

The chain joins TRBV5-1 to TRBJ1-1, with D maybe TRBD1 (6 bases). CDR1 is SGHRS and CDR2 is YFSETQ in the germline V gene. CDR3 length: 13 residues. V lost 0 bases and J 4 bases, leaving 7 bases between the germline ends. The DNA for the CDR3 is TGCGCCAGCAGCTTGGCAGGGGCCACTGAAGCTTTCTTT. Its protein is CASSLAGATEAFF.

The chain recombines TRBV9 with TRBJ1-6; D gene unclear. The CDR3 runs to 13 residues. Germline V gene data show CDR1 as SGDLS and CDR2 as YYNGEE. The ends were cut back, 3 bases at V and 9 bases at J, with 10 bases in the middle. The CDR3 is CASSARGSSPLHF. DNA of the CDR3: TGTGCCAGCAGCGCCCGAGGGTCTTCACCCCTCCACTTT.

The genes are TRBV10-3 and TRBJ1-1, with unresolved D. V was cut by 10 bases and J by 1 base, with 13 bases left in between. CDR3 length: 13 amino acids. Per germline, CDR1 ENHRY and CDR2 SYGVKD. The CDR3 loop is CASTGSSNTEAFF. Written as DNA, the CDR3 is TGTGCCAGCACGGGGTCCTCGAACACTGAAGCTTTCTTT.

This chain's CDR3 is CASSLRVWAGDKPSYEQYF. In DNA form, the CDR3 reads TGTGCCAGCAGCCTAAGGGTTTGGGCAGGGGATAAACCCAGCTACGAGCAGTACTTC. The chain links TRBV28 to TRBJ2-7; D is possibly TRBD1 (6 bases). V lost 6 bases and J lost 3, with 30 bases in between. Germline loops: CDR1 MDHEN, CDR2 SYDVKM. The CDR3 spans 19 residues.

The genes are TRBV23-1 and TRBJ2-2; 10 bases map to TRBD1. TRBV23-1 is an ORF for which the function is uncertain. V lost 9 bases and J lost 6; bases outside the gene matches: 7. The CDR3 has 14 amino acids. The CDR3 loop is CASKDRGQPGELFF. DNA for the CDR3: TGCGCCAGTAAAGACAGGGGGCAACCCGGGGAGCTGTTTTTT.